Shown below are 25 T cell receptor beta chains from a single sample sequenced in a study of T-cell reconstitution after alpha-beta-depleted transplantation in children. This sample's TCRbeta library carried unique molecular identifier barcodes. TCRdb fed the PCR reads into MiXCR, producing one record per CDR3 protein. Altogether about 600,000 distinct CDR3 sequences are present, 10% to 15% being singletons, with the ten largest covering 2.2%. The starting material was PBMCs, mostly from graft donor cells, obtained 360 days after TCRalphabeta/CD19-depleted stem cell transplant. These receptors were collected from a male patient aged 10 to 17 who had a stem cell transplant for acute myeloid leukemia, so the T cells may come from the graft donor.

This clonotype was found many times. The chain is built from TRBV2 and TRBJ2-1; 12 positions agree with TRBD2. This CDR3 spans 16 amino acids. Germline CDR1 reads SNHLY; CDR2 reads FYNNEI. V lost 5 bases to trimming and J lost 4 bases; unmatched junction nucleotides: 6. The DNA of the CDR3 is TGTGCCAGCAGTTCACCGGGACTAGCGGGTTACAATGAGCAGTTCTTC. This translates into CASSSPGLAGYNEQFF.

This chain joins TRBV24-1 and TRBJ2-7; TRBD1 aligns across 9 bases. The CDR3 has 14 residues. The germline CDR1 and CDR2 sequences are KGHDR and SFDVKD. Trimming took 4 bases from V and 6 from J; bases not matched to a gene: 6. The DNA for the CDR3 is TGTGCCACCAGTGAGCACCGGGACAGGGCCGAGCAGTACTTC. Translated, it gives CATSEHRDRAEQYF.

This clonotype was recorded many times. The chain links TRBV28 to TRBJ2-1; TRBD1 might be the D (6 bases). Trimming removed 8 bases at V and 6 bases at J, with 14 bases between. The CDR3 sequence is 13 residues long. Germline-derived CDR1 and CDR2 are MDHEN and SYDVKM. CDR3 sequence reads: CASDRTPINEQFF. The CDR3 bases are TGTGCCAGCGACAGGACTCCCATCAATGAGCAGTTCTTC.

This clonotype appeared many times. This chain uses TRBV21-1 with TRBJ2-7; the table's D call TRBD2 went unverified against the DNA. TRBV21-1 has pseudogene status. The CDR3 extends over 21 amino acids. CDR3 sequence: CASSKSGGSGTSGDPGEEQYF. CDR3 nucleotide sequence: TGTGCCAGCAGCAAAAGCGGAGGGTCCGGGACTAGCGGGGACCCGGGGGAGGAGCAGTACTTC.

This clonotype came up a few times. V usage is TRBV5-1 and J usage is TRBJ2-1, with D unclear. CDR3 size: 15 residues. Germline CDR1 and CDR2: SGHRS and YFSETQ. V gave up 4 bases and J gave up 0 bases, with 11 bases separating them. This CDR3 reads CASSPEVGSYNEQFF. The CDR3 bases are TGCGCCAGCAGCCCCGAAGTGGGCTCCTACAATGAGCAGTTCTTC.

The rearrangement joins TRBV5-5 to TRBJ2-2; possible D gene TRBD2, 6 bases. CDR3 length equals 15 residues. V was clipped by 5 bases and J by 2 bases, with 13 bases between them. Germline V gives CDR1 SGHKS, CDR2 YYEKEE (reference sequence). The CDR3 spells CASRGGLYNTGELFF. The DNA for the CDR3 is TGTGCCAGCAGGGGGGGACTCTATAACACCGGGGAGCTGTTTTTT. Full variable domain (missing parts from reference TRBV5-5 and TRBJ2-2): DAGVTQSPTHLIKTRGQQVTLRCSPISGHKSVSWYQQVLGQGPQFIFQYYEKEERGRGNFPDRFSARQFPNYSSELNVNALLLGDSALYLCASRGGLYNTGELFFGEGSRLTVL.

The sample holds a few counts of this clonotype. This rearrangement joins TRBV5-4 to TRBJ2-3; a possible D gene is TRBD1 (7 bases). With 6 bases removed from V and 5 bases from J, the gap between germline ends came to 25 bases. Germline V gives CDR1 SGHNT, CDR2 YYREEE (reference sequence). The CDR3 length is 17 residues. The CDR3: CASNLRDRAGRGDTQYF. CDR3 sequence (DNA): TGTGCCAGCAACTTACGTGACAGGGCGGGACGCGGAGATACGCAGTATTTT.

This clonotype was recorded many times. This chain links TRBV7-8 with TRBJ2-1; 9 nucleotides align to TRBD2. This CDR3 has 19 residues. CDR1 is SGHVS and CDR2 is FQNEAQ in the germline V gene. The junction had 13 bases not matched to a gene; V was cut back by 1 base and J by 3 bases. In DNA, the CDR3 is TGTGCCAGCAGCTTAGAGACTTTCCCCCTAGCGGGGTTCTACAATGAGCAGTTCTTC. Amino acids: CASSLETFPLAGFYNEQFF.

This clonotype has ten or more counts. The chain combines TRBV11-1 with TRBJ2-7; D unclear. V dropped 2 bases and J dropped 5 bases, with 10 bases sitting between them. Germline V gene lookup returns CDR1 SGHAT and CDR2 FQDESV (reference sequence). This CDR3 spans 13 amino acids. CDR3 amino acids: CASSLNRVHEQYF. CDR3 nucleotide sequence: TGTGCCAGCAGCTTAAATAGAGTCCACGAGCAGTACTTC.

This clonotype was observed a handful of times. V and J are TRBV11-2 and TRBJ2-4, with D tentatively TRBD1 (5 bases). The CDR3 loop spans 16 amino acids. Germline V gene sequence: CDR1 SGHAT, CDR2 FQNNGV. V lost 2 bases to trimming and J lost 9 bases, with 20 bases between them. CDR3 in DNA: TGTGCCAGCAGCTTATTACAGGCCCGGCATTATAGCATTCAGTACTTC. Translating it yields CASSLLQARHYSIQYF.

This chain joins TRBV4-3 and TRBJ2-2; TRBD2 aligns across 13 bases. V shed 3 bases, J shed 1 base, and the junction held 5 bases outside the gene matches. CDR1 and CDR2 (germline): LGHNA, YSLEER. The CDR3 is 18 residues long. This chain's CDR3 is CASSQPGLAGVNTGELFF. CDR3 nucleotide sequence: TGCGCCAGCAGCCAGCCCGGACTAGCGGGAGTGAACACCGGGGAGCTGTTTTTT.

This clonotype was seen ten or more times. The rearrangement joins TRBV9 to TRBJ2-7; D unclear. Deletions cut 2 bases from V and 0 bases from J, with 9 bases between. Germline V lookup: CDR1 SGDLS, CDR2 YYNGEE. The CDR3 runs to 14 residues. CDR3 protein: CASSVTKSSYEQYF. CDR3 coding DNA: TGTGCCAGCAGCGTTACAAAGAGCTCCTACGAGCAGTACTTC.

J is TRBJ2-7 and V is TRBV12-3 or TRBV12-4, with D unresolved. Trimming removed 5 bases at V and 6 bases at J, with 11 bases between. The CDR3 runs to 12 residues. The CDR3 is CASSPPIGEQYF. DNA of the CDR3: TGTGCCAGCAGTCCCCCGATAGGCGAGCAGTACTTC.

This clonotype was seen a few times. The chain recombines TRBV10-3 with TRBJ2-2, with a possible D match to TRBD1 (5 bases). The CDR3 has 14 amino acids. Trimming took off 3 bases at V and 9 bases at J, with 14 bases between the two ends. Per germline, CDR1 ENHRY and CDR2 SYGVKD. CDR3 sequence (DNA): TGTGCCATCAGTGACTCTAAGACAGAATGGGAGCTGTTTTTT. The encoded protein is CAISDSKTEWELFF.

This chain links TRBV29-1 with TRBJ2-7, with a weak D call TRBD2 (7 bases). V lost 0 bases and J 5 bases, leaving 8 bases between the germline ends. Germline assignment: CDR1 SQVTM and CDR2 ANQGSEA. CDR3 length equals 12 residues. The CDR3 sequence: CSVEEGGDEQYF. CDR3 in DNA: TGCAGCGTTGAAGAAGGGGGGGACGAGCAGTACTTC.

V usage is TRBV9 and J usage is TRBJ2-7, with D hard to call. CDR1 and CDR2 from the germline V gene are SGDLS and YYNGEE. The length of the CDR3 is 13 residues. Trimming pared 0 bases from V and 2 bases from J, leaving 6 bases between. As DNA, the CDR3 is TGTGCCAGCAGCGTAGGAGCGACCTACGAGCAGTACTTC. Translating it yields CASSVGATYEQYF.

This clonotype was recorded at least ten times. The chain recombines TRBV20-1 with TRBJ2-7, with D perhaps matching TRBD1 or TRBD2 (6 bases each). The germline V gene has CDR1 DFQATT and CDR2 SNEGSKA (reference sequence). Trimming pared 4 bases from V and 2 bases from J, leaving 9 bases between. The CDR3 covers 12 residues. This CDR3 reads CSATGGPYEQYF. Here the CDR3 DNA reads TGCAGTGCTACCGGGGGCCCCTACGAGCAGTACTTC.

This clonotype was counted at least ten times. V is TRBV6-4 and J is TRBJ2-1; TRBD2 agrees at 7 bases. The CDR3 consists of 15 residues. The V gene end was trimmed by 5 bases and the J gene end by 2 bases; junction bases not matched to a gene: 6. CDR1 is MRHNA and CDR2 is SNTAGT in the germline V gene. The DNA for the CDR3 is TGTGCCAGCAGTAGTCTAGCGGCACCCTACAATGAGCAGTTCTTC. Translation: CASSSLAAPYNEQFF.

The CDR3 DNA reads TGTGCCTGGGGCCGTCTAGCGGGACCCCCTATCCTCGGCTACGAGCAGTACTTC. Protein product: CAWGRLAGPPILGYEQYF. The chain couples TRBV30 to TRBJ2-7; 9 bases agree with TRBD2. This CDR3 region has 18 residues. The junction had 20 bases not matched to a gene; V was cut back by 5 bases and J by 3 bases. Germline values: CDR1 GTSNPN, CDR2 SVGIG (reference sequence).

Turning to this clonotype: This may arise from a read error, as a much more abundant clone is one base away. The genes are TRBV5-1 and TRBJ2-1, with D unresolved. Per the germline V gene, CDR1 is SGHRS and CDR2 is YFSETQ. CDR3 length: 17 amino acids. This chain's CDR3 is CASSARTRRPTFNGQFF. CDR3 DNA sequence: TGCGCCAGCAGCGCCCGTACGAGGCGGCCGACGTTCAATGGGCAGTTCTTC.

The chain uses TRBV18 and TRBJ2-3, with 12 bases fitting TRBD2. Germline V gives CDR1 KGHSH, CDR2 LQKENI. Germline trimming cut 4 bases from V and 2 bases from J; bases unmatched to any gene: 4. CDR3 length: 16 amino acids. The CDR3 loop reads CASSLRTSGTTDTQYF. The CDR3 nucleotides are TGTGCCAGCTCACTCCGGACTAGCGGGACCACAGATACGCAGTATTTT.

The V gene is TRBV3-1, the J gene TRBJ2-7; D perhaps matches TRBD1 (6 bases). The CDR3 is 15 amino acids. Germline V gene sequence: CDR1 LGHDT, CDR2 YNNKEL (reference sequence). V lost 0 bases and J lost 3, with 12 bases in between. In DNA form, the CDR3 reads TGTGCCAGCAGCCAAGATACAGGGTGGAACTACGAGCAGTACTTC. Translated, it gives CASSQDTGWNYEQYF.

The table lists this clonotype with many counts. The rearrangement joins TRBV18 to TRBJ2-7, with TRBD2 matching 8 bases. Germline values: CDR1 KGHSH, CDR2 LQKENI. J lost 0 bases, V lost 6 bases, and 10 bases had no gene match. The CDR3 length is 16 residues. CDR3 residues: CASSVERREVSYEQYF. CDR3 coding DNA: TGTGCCAGCTCCGTCGAGAGGCGGGAGGTCTCCTACGAGCAGTACTTC. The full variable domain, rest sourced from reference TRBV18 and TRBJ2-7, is NAGVMQNPRHLVRRRGQEARLRCSPMKGHSHVYWYRQLPEEGLKFMVYLQKENIIDESGMPKERFSAEFPKEGPSILRIQQVVRGDSAAYFCASSVERREVSYEQYFGPGTRLTVT.

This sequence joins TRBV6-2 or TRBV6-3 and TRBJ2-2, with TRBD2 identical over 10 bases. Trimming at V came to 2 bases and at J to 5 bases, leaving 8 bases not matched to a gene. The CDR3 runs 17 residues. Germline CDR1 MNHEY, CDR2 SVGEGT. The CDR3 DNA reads TGTGCCAGCAGTTACCTAGCGGGAGTTCAGGGTACCGGGGAGCTGTTTTTT. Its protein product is CASSYLAGVQGTGELFF.

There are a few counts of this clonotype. The CDR3, as DNA: TGCGCCAGCAGTCAACCCCCTGCACGAAGTTTCTCCTACGAGCAGTACTTC. Residues: CASSQPPARSFSYEQYF. The chain is built from TRBV23-1 and TRBJ2-7; D remains ambiguous. TRBV23-1 is an ORF; its function is uncertain. V lost 2 bases and J 0 bases, leaving 17 bases between the germline ends. This CDR3 has 17 residues.